This T cell receptor (beta chain) was sequenced during a study of CD8 T cells in Susac syndrome. This clonotype was found once. Its antigen is unidentified. RNA totalling roughly 0.45 to 1 ug underwent reverse transcription with random hexamers. Amplification of TCR beta CDR3 spanned 54 Vbeta and 13 Jbeta via immunoSEQ multiplex PCR. TCRdb redid the calling of the immunoSEQ multiplex PCR reads with MiXCR, one entry per CDR3 protein. This table has about 120,000 distinct CDR3 sequences, just under 95% appearing once. After removal of 3 bases from V and 4 bases from J, the junction contained 11 bases not matched to a gene. Looked up from germline, CDR1 is SGHTA and CDR2 is FQGNSA. The CDR3 loop spans 16 amino acids. The individuals used as controls were healthy donors who had been matched for both age and sex. TEMRA cells were FACS-enriched, unlike CD8+ and CD4+ T cells, which were negatively isolated.

Whole-study findings and limits: The study's TCR sequencing and HLA analysis drew on a certain number of individuals. That number was acknowledged as relatively small.

Sequencing input: CD8+ T cells from PBMCs. The J gene is TRBJ2-7, the V gene TRBV7-2; TRBD1 aligns across 8 bases. This receptor was identified in a human donor in good health. The DNA of the CDR3 is TGTGCCAGCAGCTTGGTCCCAGGGGGCGCAAGGTACGAGCAGTACTTC. Encoded protein: CASSLVPGGARYEQYF.